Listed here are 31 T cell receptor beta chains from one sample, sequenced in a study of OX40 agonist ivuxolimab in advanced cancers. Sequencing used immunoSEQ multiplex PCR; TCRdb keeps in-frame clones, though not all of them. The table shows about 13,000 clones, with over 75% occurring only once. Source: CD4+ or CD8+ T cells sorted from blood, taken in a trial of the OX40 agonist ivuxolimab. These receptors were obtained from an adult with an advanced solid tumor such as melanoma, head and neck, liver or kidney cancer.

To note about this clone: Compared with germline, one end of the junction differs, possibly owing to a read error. The CDR3: CASSSTGGDTEAFF. CDR3 in DNA: TGTGCCAGCAGCTCTACCGGGGGGGACACAGAAGCTTTCTTT. The gene calls are TRBV7-8 and TRBJ1-1; perhaps TRBD1 as D (6 bases). In germline, CDR1 is SGHVS, CDR2 FQNEAQ. The CDR3 is 14 amino acids.

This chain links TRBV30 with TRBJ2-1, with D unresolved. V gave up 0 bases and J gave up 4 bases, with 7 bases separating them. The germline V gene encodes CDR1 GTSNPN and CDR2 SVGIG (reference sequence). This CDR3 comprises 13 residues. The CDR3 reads CAWSVDGYNEQFF. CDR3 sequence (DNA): TGTGCCTGGAGTGTTGATGGGTACAATGAGCAGTTCTTC. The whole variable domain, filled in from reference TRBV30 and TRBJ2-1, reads SQTIHQWPATLVQPVGSPLSLECTVEGTSNPNLYWYRQAAGRGLQLLFYSVGIGQISSEVPQNLSASRPQDRQFILSSKKLLLSDSGFYLCAWSVDGYNEQFFGPGTRLTVL.

The CDR3 nucleotides are TGTGCCAGCAGCCCAGGACAGGGAAGCTCCTACGAGCAGTACTTC. This sequence encodes CASSPGQGSSYEQYF. This sequence joins TRBV7-6 and TRBJ2-7; 8 bases are shared with TRBD1. This CDR3 has 15 residues. CDR1 SGHVS and CDR2 FNYEAQ come from the germline V gene. The ends lost 5 bases at V and 0 bases at J; junction bases unmatched: 6.

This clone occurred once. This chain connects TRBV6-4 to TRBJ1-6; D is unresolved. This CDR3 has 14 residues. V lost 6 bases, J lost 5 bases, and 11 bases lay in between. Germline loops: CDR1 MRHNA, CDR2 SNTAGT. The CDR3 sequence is CASRSTMNNSPLHF. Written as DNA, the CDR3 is TGTGCCAGCAGATCGACAATGAATAATTCACCCCTCCACTTT.

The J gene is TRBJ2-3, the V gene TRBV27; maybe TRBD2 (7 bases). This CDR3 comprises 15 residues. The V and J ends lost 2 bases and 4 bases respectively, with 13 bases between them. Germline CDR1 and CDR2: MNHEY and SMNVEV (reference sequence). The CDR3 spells CASSLKGGRSDTQYF. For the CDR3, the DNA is TGTGCCAGCAGTTTAAAGGGGGGGCGGTCAGATACGCAGTATTTT.

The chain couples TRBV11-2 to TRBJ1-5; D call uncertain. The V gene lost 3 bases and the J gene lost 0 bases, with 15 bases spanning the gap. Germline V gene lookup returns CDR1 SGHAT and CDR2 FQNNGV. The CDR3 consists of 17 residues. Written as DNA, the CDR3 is TGTGCCAGCAGCTTGGCCCGGGGTACGTATAGCAATCAGCCCCAGCATTTT. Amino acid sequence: CASSLARGTYSNQPQHF. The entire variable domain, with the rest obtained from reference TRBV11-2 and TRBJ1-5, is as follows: EAGVAQSPRYKIIEKRQSVAFWCNPISGHATLYWYQQILGQGPKLLIQFQNNGVVDDSQLPKDRFSAERLKGVDSTLKIQPAKLEDSAVYLCASSLARGTYSNQPQHFGDGTRLSIL.

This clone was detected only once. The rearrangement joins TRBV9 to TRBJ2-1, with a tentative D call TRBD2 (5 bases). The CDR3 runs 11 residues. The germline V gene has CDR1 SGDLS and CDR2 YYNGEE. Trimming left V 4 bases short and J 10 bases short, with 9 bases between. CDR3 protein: CASSLASEQFF. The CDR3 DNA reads TGTGCCAGCAGCCTTGCTAGCGAGCAGTTCTTC.

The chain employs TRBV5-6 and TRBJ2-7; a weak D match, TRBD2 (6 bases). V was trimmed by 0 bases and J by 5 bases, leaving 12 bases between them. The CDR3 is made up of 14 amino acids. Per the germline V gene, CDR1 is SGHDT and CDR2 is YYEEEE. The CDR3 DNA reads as TGTGCCAGCAGCTTGGGGGACTCCTTCCACGAGCAGTACTTC. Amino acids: CASSLGDSFHEQYF.

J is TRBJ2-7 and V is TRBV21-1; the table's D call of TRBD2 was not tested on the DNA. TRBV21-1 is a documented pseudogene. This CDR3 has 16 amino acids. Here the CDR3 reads CASSKANSFSSYEQYF. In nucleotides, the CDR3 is TGTGCCAGCAGCAAAGCAAATAGCTTTAGCTCCTACGAGCAGTACTTC.

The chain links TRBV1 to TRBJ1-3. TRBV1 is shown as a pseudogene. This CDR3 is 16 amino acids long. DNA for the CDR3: TGCACCAGCAGCCAACATCGGGACTCGGTTTGTGACACCATATATTTT. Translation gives CTSSQHRDSVCDTIYF.

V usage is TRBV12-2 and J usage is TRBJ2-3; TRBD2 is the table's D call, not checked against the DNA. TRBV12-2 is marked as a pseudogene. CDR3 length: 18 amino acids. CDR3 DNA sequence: TGTGCAAGTCGCTTCCGCGGACTAGCGGCTATTAGCACAGATACGCAGTATTTT. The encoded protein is CASRFRGLAAISTDTQYF.

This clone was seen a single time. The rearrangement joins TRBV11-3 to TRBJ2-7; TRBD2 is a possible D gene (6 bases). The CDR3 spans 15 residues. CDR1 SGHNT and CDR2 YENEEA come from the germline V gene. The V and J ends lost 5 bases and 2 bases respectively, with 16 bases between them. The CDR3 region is CASSAENSGAYEQYF. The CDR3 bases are TGTGCCAGCAGCGCAGAAAATAGCGGAGCCTACGAGCAGTACTTC.

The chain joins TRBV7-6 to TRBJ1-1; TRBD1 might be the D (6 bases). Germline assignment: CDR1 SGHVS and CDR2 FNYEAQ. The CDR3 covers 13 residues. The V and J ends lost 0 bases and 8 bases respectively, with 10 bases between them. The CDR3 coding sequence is TGTGCCAGCAGCTTAGCGCGAGACAGGGAAGCTTTCTTT. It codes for CASSLARDREAFF. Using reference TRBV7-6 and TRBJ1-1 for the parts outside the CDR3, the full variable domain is GAGVSQSPRYKVTKRGQDVALRCDPISGHVSLYWYRQALGQGPEFLTYFNYEAQQDKSGLPNDRFSAERPEGSISTLTIQRTEQRDSAMYRCASSLARDREAFFGQGTRLTVV.

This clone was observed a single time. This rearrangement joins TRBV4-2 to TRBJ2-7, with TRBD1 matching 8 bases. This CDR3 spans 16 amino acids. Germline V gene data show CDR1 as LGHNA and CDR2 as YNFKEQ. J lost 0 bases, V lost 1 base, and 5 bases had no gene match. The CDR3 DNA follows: TGTGCCAGCAGCCAAGGGGGACAGGCGAGCTCCTACGAGCAGTACTTC. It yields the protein CASSQGGQASSYEQYF.

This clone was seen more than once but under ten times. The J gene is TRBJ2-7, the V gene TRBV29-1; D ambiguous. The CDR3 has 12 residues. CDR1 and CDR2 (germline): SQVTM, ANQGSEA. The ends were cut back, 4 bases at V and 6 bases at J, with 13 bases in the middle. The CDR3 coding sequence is TGCAGCGTTGGCCCAGGTCCGTTCGAGCAGTACTTC. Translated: CSVGPGPFEQYF.

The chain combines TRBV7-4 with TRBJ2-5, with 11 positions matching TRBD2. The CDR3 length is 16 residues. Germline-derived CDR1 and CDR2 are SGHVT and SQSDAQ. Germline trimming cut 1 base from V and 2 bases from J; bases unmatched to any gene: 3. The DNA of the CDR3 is TGTGCCAGCAGCTTAGGTCGACTAGCGGGGCAAGAGACCCAGTACTTC. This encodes CASSLGRLAGQETQYF.

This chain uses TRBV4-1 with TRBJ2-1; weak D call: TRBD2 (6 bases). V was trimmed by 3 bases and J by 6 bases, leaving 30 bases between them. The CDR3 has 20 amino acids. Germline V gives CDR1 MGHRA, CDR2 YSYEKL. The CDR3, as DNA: TGCGCCAGCAGCCAGTACGAAGGGGACTTCGCCCCGACTAAGTTCAATGAGCAGTTCTTC. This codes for CASSQYEGDFAPTKFNEQFF.

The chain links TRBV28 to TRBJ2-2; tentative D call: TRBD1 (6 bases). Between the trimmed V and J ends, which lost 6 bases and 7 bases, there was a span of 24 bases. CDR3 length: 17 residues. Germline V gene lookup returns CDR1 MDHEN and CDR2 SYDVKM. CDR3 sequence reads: CASRPLRDNKIVGELFF. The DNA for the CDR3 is TGTGCCAGCAGACCCCTCCGGGACAATAAGATAGTCGGGGAGCTGTTTTTT.

DNA of the CDR3: TGCGCCAGCGTCCGCGGGACTGAAGCTTTCTTT. Encoded protein: CASVRGTEAFF. This chain links TRBV5-1 with TRBJ1-1; D is uncertain. Germline V lookup: CDR1 SGHRS, CDR2 YFSETQ. The CDR3 extends over 11 amino acids. The V end was cut by 7 bases, the J end by 5 bases, with 9 bases between. Full variable domain (remainder filled in from reference TRBV5-1 and TRBJ1-1): KAGVTQTPRYLIKTRGQQVTLSCSPISGHRSVSWYQQTPGQGLQFLFEYFSETQRNKGNFPGRFSGRQFSNSRSEMNVSTLELGDSALYLCASVRGTEAFFGQGTRLTVV.

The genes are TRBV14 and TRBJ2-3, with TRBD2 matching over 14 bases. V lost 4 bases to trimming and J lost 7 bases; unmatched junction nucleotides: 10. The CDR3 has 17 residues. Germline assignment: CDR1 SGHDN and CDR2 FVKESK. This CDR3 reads CASSPGGLAGDVYTQYF. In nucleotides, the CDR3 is TGTGCCAGCAGCCCCGGGGGACTAGCGGGAGATGTGTATACGCAGTATTTT.

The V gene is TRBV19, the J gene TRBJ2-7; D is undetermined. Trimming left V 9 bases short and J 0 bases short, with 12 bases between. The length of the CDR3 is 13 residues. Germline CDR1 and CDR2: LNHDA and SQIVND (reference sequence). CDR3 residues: CASPPDDSYEQYF. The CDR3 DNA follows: TGTGCCAGCCCCCCGGACGACTCCTACGAGCAGTACTTC.

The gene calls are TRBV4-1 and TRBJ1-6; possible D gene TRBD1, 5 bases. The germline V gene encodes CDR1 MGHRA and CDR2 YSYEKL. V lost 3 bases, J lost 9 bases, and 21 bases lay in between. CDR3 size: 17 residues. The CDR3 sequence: CASSHGRYGGISSPLHF. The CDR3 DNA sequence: TGCGCCAGCAGCCACGGCCGTTATGGGGGAATATCTTCACCCCTCCACTTT.

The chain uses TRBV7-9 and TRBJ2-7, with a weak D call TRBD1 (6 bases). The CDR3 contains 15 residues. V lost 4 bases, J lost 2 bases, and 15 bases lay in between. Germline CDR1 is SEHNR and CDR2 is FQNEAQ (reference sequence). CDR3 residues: CASSYRDDGPYEQYF. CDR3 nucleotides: TGTGCCAGCAGCTACAGGGACGACGGCCCCTACGAGCAGTACTTC. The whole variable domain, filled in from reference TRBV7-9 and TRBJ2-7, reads DTGVSQNPRHKITKRGQNVTFRCDPISEHNRLYWYRQTLGQGPEFLTYFQNEAQLEKSRLLSDRFSAERPKGSFSTLEIQRTEQGDSAMYLCASSYRDDGPYEQYFGPGTRLTVT.

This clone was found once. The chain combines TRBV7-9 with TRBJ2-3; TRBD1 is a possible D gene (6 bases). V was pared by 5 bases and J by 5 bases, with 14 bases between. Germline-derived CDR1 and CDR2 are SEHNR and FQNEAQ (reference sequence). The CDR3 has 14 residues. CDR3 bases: TGTGCCAGCAGCACGACAGGCCCTCGAGATACGCAGTATTTT. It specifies CASSTTGPRDTQYF.

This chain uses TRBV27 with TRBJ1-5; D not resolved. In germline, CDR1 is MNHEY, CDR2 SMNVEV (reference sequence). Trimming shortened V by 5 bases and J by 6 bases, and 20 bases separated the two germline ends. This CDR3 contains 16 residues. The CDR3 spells CASSPLGLGGSQPQHF. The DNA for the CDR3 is TGTGCCAGCAGTCCCCTGGGCCTCGGTGGTAGTCAGCCCCAGCATTTT.

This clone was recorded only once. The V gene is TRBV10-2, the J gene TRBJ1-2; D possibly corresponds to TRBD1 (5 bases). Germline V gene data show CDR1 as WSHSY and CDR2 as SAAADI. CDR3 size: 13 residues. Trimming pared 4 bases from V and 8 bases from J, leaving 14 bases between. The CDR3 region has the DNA TGCGCCAGCAGTGGGACGGGGCCTAACGGCTACACCTTC. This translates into CASSGTGPNGYTF.

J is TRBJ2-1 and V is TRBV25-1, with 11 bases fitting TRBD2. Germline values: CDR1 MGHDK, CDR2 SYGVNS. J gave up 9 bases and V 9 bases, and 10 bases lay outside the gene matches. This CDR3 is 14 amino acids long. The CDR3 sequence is CASKPLAGGAEQFF. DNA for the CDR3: TGTGCCAGTAAACCTCTAGCGGGAGGAGCTGAGCAGTTCTTC.

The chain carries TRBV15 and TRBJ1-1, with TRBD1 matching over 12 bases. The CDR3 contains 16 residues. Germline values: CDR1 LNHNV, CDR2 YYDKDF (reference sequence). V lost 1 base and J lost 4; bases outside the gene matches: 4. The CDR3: CATSRGGQGAGTEAFF. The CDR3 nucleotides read TGTGCCACCAGCAGAGGGGGACAGGGGGCTGGCACTGAAGCTTTCTTT.

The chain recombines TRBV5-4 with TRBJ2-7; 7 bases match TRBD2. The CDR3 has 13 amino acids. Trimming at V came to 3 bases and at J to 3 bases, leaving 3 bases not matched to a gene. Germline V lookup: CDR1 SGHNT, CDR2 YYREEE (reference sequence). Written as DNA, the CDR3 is TGTGCCAGCAGCTGGGGAGGGATCTACGAGCAGTACTTC. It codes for CASSWGGIYEQYF.

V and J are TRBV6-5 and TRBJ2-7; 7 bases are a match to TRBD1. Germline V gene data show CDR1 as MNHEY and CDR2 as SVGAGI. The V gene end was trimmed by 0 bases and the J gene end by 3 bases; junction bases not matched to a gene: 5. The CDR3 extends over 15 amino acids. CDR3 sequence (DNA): TGTGCCAGCAGTTACTCGTGGGACAGAGACTACGAGCAGTACTTC. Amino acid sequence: CASSYSWDRDYEQYF.

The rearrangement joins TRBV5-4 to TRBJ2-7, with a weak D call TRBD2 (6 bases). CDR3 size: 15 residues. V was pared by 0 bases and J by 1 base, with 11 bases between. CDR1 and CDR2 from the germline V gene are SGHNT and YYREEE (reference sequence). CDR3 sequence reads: CASSLGRSGSYEQYF. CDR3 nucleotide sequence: TGTGCCAGCAGCTTGGGGAGAAGCGGGTCCTACGAGCAGTACTTC. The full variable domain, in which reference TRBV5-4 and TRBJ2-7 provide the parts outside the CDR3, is ETGVTQSPTHLIKTRGQQVTLRCSSQSGHNTVSWYQQALGQGPQFIFQYYREEENGRGNFPPRFSGLQFPNYSSELNVNALELDDSALYLCASSLGRSGSYEQYFGPGTRLTVT.